Presented here are 30 T cell receptor beta chains from one specimen sequenced in a study of immune cell composition in non-small cell lung cancer (dated by TCRdb to the late 2010s). Normal lung samples came from the same patient and consisted of non-adjacent lung tissue collected as far from the tumour as possible, at a distance of at least 3 cm. The library was produced with the immunoSEQ multiplex PCR assay. TCRdb took this table from immuneACCESS and kept in-frame rearrangements with V and J called. Such tables lack part of the clones; where checked against another copy, unresolved V genes explain under half of the gap, and the rest is unexplained. The sample contains about 2,100 clones, roughly 70% of them found a single time. The ten largest account for 14% of the sample. The sample was non-adjacent lung tissue. These receptors were obtained from a human donor with non-small cell lung cancer.

This clone was recorded only once. The rearrangement links TRBV5-4 to TRBJ2-1; 8 nucleotides match TRBD2. The germline gives CDR1 SGHNT, CDR2 YYREEE (reference sequence). The CDR3 consists of 17 residues. The V gene end was trimmed by 0 bases and the J gene end by 7 bases; junction bases not matched to a gene: 12. CDR3 sequence (DNA): TGTGCCAGCAGCTTGGGTGGGGTAGCGGGATGGACAAATGAGCAGTTCTTC. It codes for CASSLGGVAGWTNEQFF.

This rearrangement joins TRBV5-1 to TRBJ2-1; TRBD2 matches 7 bases. CDR3 length: 15 residues. CDR1 and CDR2 (germline): SGHRS, YFSETQ. Germline trimming cut 4 bases from V and 8 bases from J; bases unmatched to any gene: 12. The DNA of the CDR3 is TGCGCCAGCAGCGAACTCCGGCGGGAGCGAGATGAGCAGTTCTTC. This gives the protein CASSELRRERDEQFF.

This chain connects TRBV28 to TRBJ1-2; D is possibly TRBD1 (6 bases). This CDR3 region has 11 residues. V dropped 7 bases and J dropped 4 bases, with 7 bases sitting between them. The V gene's germline CDR1 is MDHEN and CDR2 SYDVKM. CDR3 DNA sequence: TGTGCCAGCACAGGGGCCTATGGCTACACCTTC. Translating gives CASTGAYGYTF.

This clone was seen a single time. The genes are TRBV5-1 and TRBJ2-3; D might be TRBD2 (6 bases). V gave up 3 bases and J gave up 0 bases, with 17 bases separating them. This CDR3 region has 17 residues. CDR1 SGHRS and CDR2 YFSETQ come from the germline V gene. The CDR3 DNA sequence: TGCGCCAGCAGCTGGCCCCAAAGGGCGGGGAGCACAGATACGCAGTATTTT. Amino acid sequence: CASSWPQRAGSTDTQYF.

Only one count was recorded for this clone. The rearrangement uses TRBV27 and TRBJ1-2; TRBD1 matches 8 bases. The CDR3 consists of 15 residues. Germline trimming cut 4 bases from V and 7 bases from J; bases unmatched to any gene: 11. Germline CDR1 is MNHEY and CDR2 is SMNVEV (reference sequence). The CDR3 is CASSSPSQGAVGYTF. In DNA form, the CDR3 reads TGTGCCAGCAGTTCTCCTTCCCAGGGGGCGGTTGGCTACACCTTC.

This clone was seen only a few times. The chain links TRBV4-2 to TRBJ1-3; no clear D. In germline, CDR1 is LGHNA, CDR2 YNFKEQ. V shed 4 bases and J shed 0 bases, with 13 bases lying between them. CDR3 size: 16 residues. The CDR3 DNA follows: TGTGCCAGCAGCCGGGTGACTGCAAGCTCTGGAAACACCATATATTTT. It translates to CASSRVTASSGNTIYF.

V and J are TRBV6-1 and TRBJ1-1; D gene ambiguous. Germline-derived CDR1 and CDR2 are MNHNS and SASEGT. Trimming pared 2 bases from V and 14 bases from J, leaving 15 bases between. This CDR3 has 12 residues. The CDR3 region has the DNA TGTGCCAGCAGTGAAAAGGCAGCGGTTTGGTTCTTT. Protein: CASSEKAAVWFF.

The chain couples TRBV28 to TRBJ1-1, with D tentatively TRBD1 (5 bases). The germline V and J ends were trimmed by 5 bases and 1 base, with 23 bases remaining between them. Germline assignment: CDR1 MDHEN and CDR2 SYDVKM. CDR3 length: 18 residues. The CDR3 DNA sequence: TGTGCCAGCAGTCCCCCCCGTTGGAGGGGATCGAGGAACACTGAAGCTTTCTTT. Amino acids: CASSPPRWRGSRNTEAFF.

The chain employs TRBV25-1 and TRBJ2-3; TRBD2 matches at 7 bases. Germline-derived CDR1 and CDR2 are MGHDK and SYGVNS. CDR3 length equals 16 residues. Trimming took 3 bases from V and 4 from J; bases not matched to a gene: 10. CDR3 nucleotides: TGTGCCAGCAGTGATACGGGACTAACCACGGCAGATACGCAGTATTTT. This codes for CASSDTGLTTADTQYF. The variable domain in full, completed from reference TRBV25-1 and TRBJ2-3, reads EADIYQTPRYLVIGTGKKITLECSQTMGHDKMYWYQQDPGMELHLIHYSYGVNSTEKGDLSSESTVSRIRTEHFPLTLESARPSHTSQYLCASSDTGLTTADTQYFGPGTRLTVL.

CDR3 sequence: CASTGQLVNTEAFF. CDR3 nucleotide sequence: TGTGCCAGTACGGGACAGCTGGTTAACACTGAAGCTTTCTTT. This chain uses TRBV19 with TRBJ1-1, with 7 bases identical to TRBD1. Germline CDR1 LNHDA, CDR2 SQIVND (reference sequence). Trimming took 7 bases from V and 2 from J; bases not matched to a gene: 7. This CDR3 spans 14 amino acids.

The rearrangement uses TRBV12-5 and TRBJ2-5; TRBD1 might be the D (6 bases). The V gene's germline CDR1 is LGHNT and CDR2 FRNRAP. With 0 bases removed from V and 2 bases from J, the gap between germline ends came to 16 bases. The CDR3 loop spans 17 amino acids. CDR3 protein: CASGLVISGAVQETQYF. The CDR3 DNA is TGTGCTAGTGGTTTGGTAATCTCAGGGGCCGTACAAGAGACCCAGTACTTC.

The chain is built from TRBV2 and TRBJ2-7, with 7 bases aligning to TRBD2. The CDR3 totals 14 residues. In germline, CDR1 is SNHLY, CDR2 FYNNEI. CDR3 region: CAARARESSYEQYF. DNA for the CDR3: TGTGCTGCAAGGGCGCGGGAGAGCTCCTACGAGCAGTACTTC.

This sequence joins TRBV7-6 and TRBJ1-1, with TRBD1 matching over 7 bases. Germline V lookup: CDR1 SGHVS, CDR2 FNYEAQ. The J segment lost 1 base and the V segment lost 4 bases, leaving 6 bases of the junction unmatched. The CDR3 extends over 15 amino acids. This CDR3 reads CASSSRQGGNTEAFF. The CDR3 nucleotides are TGTGCCAGCAGCTCAAGACAGGGTGGGAACACTGAAGCTTTCTTT. The full variable domain, rest sourced from reference TRBV7-6 and TRBJ1-1, is GAGVSQSPRYKVTKRGQDVALRCDPISGHVSLYWYRQALGQGPEFLTYFNYEAQQDKSGLPNDRFSAERPEGSISTLTIQRTEQRDSAMYRCASSSRQGGNTEAFFGQGTRLTVV.

The chain has TRBV28 and TRBJ1-4, with TRBD1 matching over 9 bases. Looked up from germline, CDR1 is MDHEN and CDR2 is SYDVKM. V lost 7 bases to trimming and J lost 7 bases; unmatched junction nucleotides: 10. The CDR3 is made up of 15 amino acids. CDR3 sequence reads: CASTTPGTGTEKLFF. CDR3 coding DNA: TGTGCCAGCACCACCCCCGGGACAGGGACTGAAAAACTGTTTTTT.

The chain carries TRBV7-2 and TRBJ1-3; no definite D call. The CDR3 is made up of 11 amino acids. Germline CDR1 reads SGHTA; CDR2 reads FQGNSA. Trimming removed 6 bases from V and 8 bases from J, with 8 bases in between. The CDR3 loop is CASRVADTIYF. For the CDR3, the DNA is TGTGCCAGCAGAGTAGCGGACACCATATATTTT. Looking up the rest from reference TRBV7-2 and TRBJ1-3 gives the full variable domain: GAGVSQSPSNKVTEKGKDVELRCDPISGHTALYWYRQSLGQGLEFLIYFQGNSAPDKSGLPSDRFSAERTGGSVSTLTIQRTQQEDSAVYLCASRVADTIYFGEGSWLTVV.

The chain carries TRBV4-2 and TRBJ2-7; the match to TRBD1 covers 9 bases. Per the germline V gene, CDR1 is LGHNA and CDR2 is YNFKEQ. The V and J ends lost 3 bases and 3 bases, in that order; junction bases with no gene match: 3. The CDR3 is 14 amino acids. CDR3 in DNA: TGTGCCAGCAGCCAGGGACAGGGCTTCTACGAGCAGTACTTC. This encodes CASSQGQGFYEQYF.

The chain links TRBV5-1 to TRBJ1-2, with 9 bases fitting TRBD1. With V trimmed by 0 bases and J by 7 bases, 4 bases remained unmatched. The V gene's germline CDR1 is SGHRS and CDR2 YFSETQ. The CDR3 totals 14 residues. The CDR3 DNA is TGCGCCAGCAGCTTGGACAGGGGGCGCCTTGGCTACACCTTC. This translates into CASSLDRGRLGYTF.

V usage is TRBV9 and J usage is TRBJ1-3; D not resolved. CDR1 and CDR2 (germline): SGDLS, YYNGEE. CDR3 length: 17 residues. The germline V and J ends were trimmed by 0 bases and 0 bases, with 13 bases remaining between them. As DNA, the CDR3 is TGTGCCAGCAGCGTAGACCCACAACCCGACTCTGGAAACACCATATATTTT. This gives the protein CASSVDPQPDSGNTIYF.

The V call is TRBV10-2, the J call TRBJ2-5; the match to TRBD1 covers 8 bases. The J call may not be correct, given that the DNA end is closer to TRBJ2-7. This CDR3 is built from 14 residues. The germline V gene has CDR1 WSHSY and CDR2 SAAADI. In DNA form, the CDR3 reads TGCGCCAGCAGAGGACAGGGTCGGACCTACGAGCAGTACTTC. Translating it yields CASRGQGRTYEQYF.

The chain carries TRBV9 and TRBJ2-4, with TRBD1 matching 7 bases. Germline CDR1 is SGDLS and CDR2 is YYNGEE. The CDR3 length is 17 residues. The junction had 9 bases not matched to a gene; V was cut back by 3 bases and J by 0 bases. CDR3: CASSEYGDSLAKNIQYF. CDR3 nucleotides: TGTGCCAGCAGCGAGTACGGGGACAGTTTAGCCAAAAACATTCAGTACTTC.

The chain uses TRBV5-4 and TRBJ1-2, with TRBD1 matching 7 bases. CDR1 is SGHNT, CDR2 YYREEE, per germline (reference sequence). This CDR3 spans 13 amino acids. V dropped 5 bases and J dropped 6; count of bases not matched to a gene: 7. The CDR3 bases are TGTGCCAGCAGAACTGAGGGGGCGAATGGCTACACCTTC. Its protein product is CASRTEGANGYTF.

This clone has only a few counts. V gene TRBV2 combines with J gene TRBJ2-7; D not resolved. CDR1 and CDR2 from the germline V gene are SNHLY and FYNNEI. The ends were cut back, 9 bases at V and 5 bases at J, with 20 bases in the middle. The CDR3 runs 14 residues. CDR3 bases: TGTGCCAGTTCGGCCCAGGTCCCGCCCGACGAGCAGTACTTC. Its translation is CASSAQVPPDEQYF. Full variable domain (remainder filled in from reference TRBV2 and TRBJ2-7): EPEVTQTPSHQVTQMGQEVILRCVPISNHLYFYWYRQILGQKVEFLVSFYNNEISEKSEIFDDQFSVERPDGSNFTLKIRSTKLEDSAMYFCASSAQVPPDEQYFGPGTRLTVT.

This clone appeared a few times. This chain joins TRBV4-1 and TRBJ1-5; the match to TRBD1 covers 7 bases. CDR1 and CDR2 (germline): MGHRA, YSYEKL. V lost 2 bases to trimming and J lost 5 bases; unmatched junction nucleotides: 3. CDR3 length: 14 amino acids. CDR3 nucleotide sequence: TGCGCCAGCAGCCAACTTGACAGGGATCAGCCCCAGCATTTT. The encoded protein is CASSQLDRDQPQHF.

The chain uses TRBV7-2 and TRBJ1-5; the match to TRBD1 covers 11 bases. CDR3 length: 16 amino acids. Looked up from germline, CDR1 is SGHTA and CDR2 is FQGNSA. The junction had 12 bases not matched to a gene; V was cut back by 4 bases and J by 10 bases. The CDR3, as DNA: TGTGCCAGCAGCTCACCCGGACAGGGGGCCGGGACACCCCAGCATTTT. As protein: CASSSPGQGAGTPQHF.

The chain carries TRBV10-3 and TRBJ2-1; 9 bases are shared with TRBD2. Unmatched junction bases numbered 7, after V lost 6 bases and J lost 4 bases. The CDR3 has 15 residues. From germline, CDR1 is ENHRY and CDR2 SYGVKD. The CDR3 DNA sequence: TGTGCCATCAGCTCTGGACTAGCGATTTACAATGAGCAGTTCTTC. Translation: CAISSGLAIYNEQFF.

This chain joins TRBV27 and TRBJ2-5, with 11 bases that match TRBD1. CDR3 length: 15 amino acids. Germline assignment: CDR1 MNHEY and CDR2 SMNVEV (reference sequence). The V and J ends lost 3 bases and 4 bases, in that order; junction bases with no gene match: 4. CDR3 DNA sequence: TGTGCCAGCAGTTTGTGGACAGGGGGCAGAGAGACCCAGTACTTC. Translation: CASSLWTGGRETQYF.

V is TRBV13 and J is TRBJ1-2; D is perhaps TRBD1 (6 bases). Per germline, CDR1 PRHDT and CDR2 FYEKMQ (reference sequence). This CDR3 has 13 amino acids. V lost 4 bases to trimming and J lost 4 bases, with 10 bases between them. Here the CDR3 reads CASSSRTAYGYTF. As DNA, the CDR3 is TGTGCCAGCAGCTCGAGGACAGCCTATGGCTACACCTTC.

J is TRBJ2-5 and V is TRBV5-1, with TRBD2 matching 12 bases. With 0 bases clipped from V and 4 bases from J, the junction kept 10 bases outside the gene matches. Germline loops: CDR1 SGHRS, CDR2 YFSETQ. CDR3 size: 18 residues. This CDR3 is CASSLAPLAGGPGETQYF. CDR3 sequence (DNA): TGCGCCAGCAGCTTGGCCCCTCTAGCGGGAGGGCCGGGAGAGACCCAGTACTTC.

This clone has a handful of counts. The genes are TRBV19 and TRBJ1-1; 11 nucleotides agree with TRBD1. CDR1 is LNHDA, CDR2 SQIVND, per germline (reference sequence). V lost 9 bases and J lost 11; bases outside the gene matches: 5. This CDR3 region has 11 residues. CDR3 sequence reads: CASRDRGTAFF. The CDR3 nucleotides are TGTGCCAGCCGGGACAGGGGGACGGCTTTCTTT.

The chain carries TRBV10-3 and TRBJ2-5; possible D gene TRBD1, 6 bases. This CDR3 region has 14 residues. Trimming took off 6 bases at V and 3 bases at J, with 14 bases between the two ends. The germline CDR1 and CDR2 sequences are ENHRY and SYGVKD. The CDR3 DNA follows: TGTGCCATCAGCCCCGGGACAACTGAAGAGACCCAGTACTTC. It yields the protein CAISPGTTEETQYF.